The 3 T cell receptor beta chains given below trace back to one sample, sequenced in a study of beta chain features in type 1 diabetes. Their target antigens are unknown. Investigators reverse transcribed all isolated RNA, so they sequenced expressed TCRB transcripts. Assay used: immunoSEQ multiplex PCR; TCRdb lists only in-frame clones, some missing. The sample includes 680,000 or so clones, about an eighth seen only once; the top ten take 0.022%. Study outcomes and limitations: The study found moderately but significantly shorter TCRB CDR3s in all four CD4+ subsets of Type 1 diabetes patients.

The sequenced material came from naive CD4+ T cells from blood. Source of these receptors: a man aged 18 to 35 with type 1 diabetes.

Only one count was recorded for this clone. In the same sample, other DNA sequences code for this CDR3. The rearrangement links TRBV7-9 to TRBJ1-2; D gene uncertain. V shed 1 base and J shed 2 bases, with 5 bases lying between them. Germline V gene sequence: CDR1 SEHNR, CDR2 FQNEAQ (reference sequence). The CDR3 is 13 amino acids. CDR3 bases: TGTGCCAGCAGCTTAGGGGGAAACTATGGCTACACCTTC. It specifies CASSLGGNYGYTF.

This chain connects TRBV7-2 to TRBJ1-6; tentatively, D is TRBD1 (6 bases). The CDR3 loop spans 18 amino acids. Germline CDR1 is SGHTA and CDR2 is FQGNSA. The V and J ends lost 5 bases and 11 bases respectively, with 28 bases between them. The CDR3 DNA is TGTGCCAGCAGCGTGGGCCCAGGGGAGGAGGAAAAATTGGCACCCCTCCACTTT. Its translation is CASSVGPGEEEKLAPLHF. Full variable domain (rest looked up from reference TRBV7-2 and TRBJ1-6): GAGVSQSPSNKVTEKGKDVELRCDPISGHTALYWYRQSLGQGLEFLIYFQGNSAPDKSGLPSDRFSAERTGGSVSTLTIQRTQQEDSAVYLCASSVGPGEEEKLAPLHFGNGTRLTVT.

V is TRBV18 and J is TRBJ2-7, with 9 positions matching TRBD1. The CDR3 totals 15 residues. V lost 0 bases and J lost 2; bases outside the gene matches: 2. Germline CDR1 is KGHSH and CDR2 is LQKENI. The CDR3 region is CASSPPDRGAYEQYF. CDR3 nucleotide sequence: TGTGCCAGCTCACCACCGGACAGGGGCGCCTACGAGCAGTACTTC.